The 22 T cell receptor beta chains listed next were all sequenced from one sample in a study of blood T cell repertoires in COVID-19. Measured with immunoSEQ multiplex PCR; TCRdb has only the in-frame clones, and not every one. The table shows 170,000 or so clones, with around four fifths occurring only once. Material for sequencing was peripheral blood. Source of these receptors: a woman aged 55-70 years with acute or convalescent COVID-19.

As to this clone: Other DNA sequences in the same sample also yield this CDR3. J is TRBJ2-3 and V is TRBV5-1; possibly TRBD2 for D (6 bases). The germline V and J ends were trimmed by 0 bases and 3 bases, with 8 bases remaining between them. The CDR3 is 14 residues long. Germline loops: CDR1 SGHRS, CDR2 YFSETQ. The CDR3 nucleotides read TGCGCCAGCAGCTTGGGTCGGGGGACAGATACGCAGTATTTT. As protein: CASSLGRGTDTQYF.

The chain carries TRBV7-8 and TRBJ2-1; 12 bases line up with TRBD2. Germline CDR1 is SGHVS and CDR2 is FQNEAQ. The CDR3 length is 15 residues. The trim removed 3 bases at V and 7 bases at J, leaving 4 bases unmatched. Written as DNA, the CDR3 is TGTGCCAGCAGCTTTGGACTAGCGGGGCTTAATGAGCAGTTCTTC. It is translated as CASSFGLAGLNEQFF. The entire variable domain, with the rest obtained from reference TRBV7-8 and TRBJ2-1, is as follows: GAGVSQSPRYKVAKRGQDVALRCDPISGHVSLFWYQQALGQGPEFLTYFQNEAQLDKSGLPSDRFFAERPEGSVSTLKIQRTQQEDSAVYLCASSFGLAGLNEQFFGPGTRLTVL.

Points on this clone: Other nucleotide sequences from this sample produce the same CDR3. The rearrangement uses TRBV5-1 and TRBJ2-5, with 7 bases aligning to TRBD1. Trimming removed 4 bases from V and 2 bases from J; junction bases left unmatched: 5. Per the germline V gene, CDR1 is SGHRS and CDR2 is YFSETQ. This CDR3 has 14 residues. CDR3 DNA: TGCGCCAGCAGCCTTGGGACAGTTCAAGAGACCCAGTACTTC. Its protein product is CASSLGTVQETQYF.

In this sample, this clone turned up once. V usage is TRBV4-1 and J usage is TRBJ1-6; 9 bases are shared with TRBD1. The length of the CDR3 is 16 residues. After removal of 4 bases from V and 10 bases from J, the junction contained 11 bases not matched to a gene. Germline CDR1 reads MGHRA; CDR2 reads YSYEKL. CDR3 region: CASSLLTGTGISPLHF. CDR3 nucleotide sequence: TGCGCCAGCAGCCTACTTACCGGGACAGGGATCTCACCCCTCCACTTT.

This chain connects TRBV2 to TRBJ2-3; TRBD2 matches 9 bases. V shed 6 bases, J shed 3 bases, and the junction held 4 bases outside the gene matches. The CDR3 extends over 14 amino acids. Germline CDR1 and CDR2: SNHLY and FYNNEI. CDR3 coding DNA: TGTGCCAGCAGGGGGACTAGCCAGACAGATACGCAGTATTTT. Translation gives CASRGTSQTDTQYF.

Comments on this clone: Other DNA sequences of this sample code for an identical CDR3. This chain joins TRBV3-1 (or the pseudogene TRBV3-2) and TRBJ2-5; the D gene is possibly TRBD1 (6 bases). V lost 6 bases and J 2 bases, leaving 7 bases between the germline ends. The CDR3 totals 12 residues. The germline V gene has CDR1 LGHDT and CDR2 YNNKEL (reference sequence). This CDR3 is CASRDSQETQYF. The CDR3 nucleotides read TGTGCCAGCAGGGACAGTCAAGAGACCCAGTACTTC.

The chain recombines TRBV2 with TRBJ2-7; 10 bases are shared with TRBD2. This CDR3 region has 17 residues. V was clipped by 4 bases and J by 1 base; unmatched bases: 10. The V gene's germline CDR1 is SNHLY and CDR2 FYNNEI. This chain's CDR3 is CASSGLGTSGDSYEQYF. The CDR3 DNA reads as TGTGCCAGCAGTGGGCTGGGTACTAGCGGGGATTCCTACGAGCAGTACTTC.

This chain connects TRBV7-2 to TRBJ2-1; 12 bases map to TRBD2. There are 13 residues in the CDR3. After removal of 5 bases from V and 9 bases from J, the junction contained 2 bases not matched to a gene. CDR1 and CDR2 (germline): SGHTA, FQGNSA. The CDR3 nucleotides read TGTGCCAGCAGCCAGGGACTAGCGGGTGAGCAGTTCTTC. Translated: CASSQGLAGEQFF.

This clone was counted a single time. The rearrangement uses TRBV6-6 and TRBJ1-4; no definite D call. Trimming stripped 0 bases from V and 2 bases from J, with 7 bases between. The germline CDR1 and CDR2 sequences are MNHNY and SVGAGI (reference sequence). CDR3 length: 15 amino acids. DNA for the CDR3: TGTGCCAGCAGTTACTCGGGGAGCACTAATGAAAAACTGTTTTTT. It yields the protein CASSYSGSTNEKLFF.

V and J are TRBV18 and TRBJ1-3; D gene ambiguous. V was shortened by 3 bases and J by 9 bases, with 9 bases between the two germline ends. CDR3 size: 12 residues. From germline, CDR1 is KGHSH and CDR2 LQKENI. CDR3 nucleotide sequence: TGTGCCAGCTCACCCCCCGCGGGCACCATATATTTT. It codes for CASSPPAGTIYF.

The rearrangement links TRBV11-3 to TRBJ2-3, with 10 bases lining up with TRBD2. The germline V gene encodes CDR1 SGHNT and CDR2 YENEEA. J gave up 3 bases and V 5 bases, and 8 bases lay outside the gene matches. This CDR3 has 16 amino acids. The CDR3 loop reads CASSRLSGGLTDTQYF. The CDR3 DNA reads TGTGCCAGCAGCCGACTTAGCGGGGGGTTGACAGATACGCAGTATTTT. The full variable domain, completed using reference TRBV11-3 and TRBJ2-3, is EAGVVQSPRYKIIEKKQPVAFWCNPISGHNTLYWYLQNLGQGPELLIRYENEEAVDDSQLPKDRFSAERLKGVDSTLKIQPAELGDSAVYLCASSRLSGGLTDTQYFGPGTRLTVL.

The V gene is TRBV4-2, the J gene TRBJ2-5; D perhaps matches TRBD1 (6 bases). Germline values: CDR1 LGHNA, CDR2 YNFKEQ. This CDR3 is 13 amino acids long. Trimming removed 5 bases at V and 5 bases at J, with 12 bases between. CDR3 protein: CASSEQGVETQYF. CDR3 nucleotide sequence: TGTGCCAGCAGCGAACAGGGAGTGGAGACCCAGTACTTC.

CDR3 in amino acids: CASGLIGNTIYF. The CDR3 nucleotides read TGTGCCAGCGGCCTTATAGGAAACACCATATATTTT. The gene calls are TRBV4-2 and TRBJ1-3, with D unclear. The germline gives CDR1 LGHNA, CDR2 YNFKEQ. There are 12 residues in the CDR3. V was clipped by 8 bases and J by 4 bases, with 9 bases between them.

CDR3 coding DNA: TGTGCCTGGAGTAGGACAGGGCCGACAAACTATGGCTACACCTTC. Residues: CAWSRTGPTNYGYTF. The J gene is TRBJ1-2, the V gene TRBV30, with 8 bases identical to TRBD1. The CDR3 is 15 amino acids. Germline trimming cut 2 bases from V and 2 bases from J; bases unmatched to any gene: 7. Germline V gene lookup returns CDR1 GTSNPN and CDR2 SVGIG (reference sequence). Full variable domain (outside the CDR3, taken from reference TRBV30 and TRBJ1-2): SQTIHQWPATLVQPVGSPLSLECTVEGTSNPNLYWYRQAAGRGLQLLFYSVGIGQISSEVPQNLSASRPQDRQFILSSKKLLLSDSGFYLCAWSRTGPTNYGYTFGSGTRLTVV.

The genes are TRBV12-5 and TRBJ2-5; a possible D gene is TRBD2 (6 bases). Trimming stripped 8 bases from V and 5 bases from J, with 21 bases between. CDR1 is LGHNT, CDR2 FRNRAP, per germline. The CDR3 consists of 15 residues. The DNA of the CDR3 is TGTGCTAGTTCCTCAGGTCGGAGGGAGATGGAGACCCAGTACTTC. It translates to CASSSGRREMETQYF.

The DNA for the CDR3 is TGCGCCAGCATGATAGACCCAGGACTATCCTACAATGAGCAGTTCTTC. This sequence encodes CASMIDPGLSYNEQFF. The chain recombines TRBV5-1 with TRBJ2-1; D may be TRBD2 (6 bases). The V gene lost 6 bases and the J gene lost 1 base, with 17 bases spanning the gap. The CDR3 extends over 16 amino acids. Germline V gives CDR1 SGHRS, CDR2 YFSETQ.

This clone was found once. This chain links TRBV12-3 or TRBV12-4 with TRBJ2-5; maybe TRBD1 (6 bases). The CDR3 is made up of 13 amino acids. Trimming cost V 2 bases and J 2 bases, with 6 bases left between them. The CDR3 DNA sequence: TGTGCCAGCAGTTTAAGGGGGCAAGAGACCCAGTACTTC. Amino acids: CASSLRGQETQYF.

The rearrangement links TRBV5-1 to TRBJ1-5; 7 nucleotides match TRBD1. Germline CDR1 is SGHRS and CDR2 is YFSETQ. The CDR3 is 17 amino acids. With 0 bases clipped from V and 4 bases from J, the junction kept 10 bases outside the gene matches. The DNA of the CDR3 is TGCGCCAGCAGCTTGGGGGACAGACCTTTTGGGAATCAGCCCCAGCATTTT. Translating it yields CASSLGDRPFGNQPQHF.

This chain uses TRBV4-3 with TRBJ1-6; 8 bases are a match to TRBD1. The V gene end was trimmed by 0 bases and the J gene end by 7 bases; junction bases not matched to a gene: 14. Germline V gene lookup returns CDR1 LGHNA and CDR2 YSLEER. This CDR3 has 19 residues. The CDR3 here is CASSQDRWAGGLQNSPLHF. Written as DNA, the CDR3 is TGCGCCAGCAGCCAAGATCGCTGGGCAGGGGGCTTACAGAATTCACCCCTCCACTTT.

The chain combines TRBV15 with TRBJ1-1, with D perhaps TRBD1 (5 bases). CDR1 and CDR2 (germline): LNHNV, YYDKDF (reference sequence). Trimming left V 1 base short and J 4 bases short, with 10 bases between. This CDR3 contains 14 residues. CDR3 nucleotide sequence: TGTGCCACCAGCAGAGCAGGGCCCCTCACTGAAGCTTTCTTT. Amino acids: CATSRAGPLTEAFF.

The chain carries TRBV29-1 and TRBJ1-5; 7 positions agree with TRBD1. Germline lookup yields CDR1 SQVTM and CDR2 ANQGSEA. V shed 5 bases and J 10 bases; nucleotides not matched to a gene: 8. The CDR3 length is 12 residues. CDR3 nucleotides: TGCAGCGTTATACAGGGGCGTGAACCCCAGCATTTT. This translates into CSVIQGREPQHF.

The chain has TRBV3-1 (or the pseudogene TRBV3-2) and TRBJ2-3; D ambiguous. Trimming took off 0 bases at V and 0 bases at J, with 13 bases between the two ends. Germline-derived CDR1 and CDR2 are LGHDT and YNNKEL (reference sequence). The CDR3 is 17 residues long. The CDR3 coding sequence is TGTGCCAGCAGCCAAGAGCGAGGTCCGAGTAGCACAGATACGCAGTATTTT. Encoded protein: CASSQERGPSSTDTQYF.